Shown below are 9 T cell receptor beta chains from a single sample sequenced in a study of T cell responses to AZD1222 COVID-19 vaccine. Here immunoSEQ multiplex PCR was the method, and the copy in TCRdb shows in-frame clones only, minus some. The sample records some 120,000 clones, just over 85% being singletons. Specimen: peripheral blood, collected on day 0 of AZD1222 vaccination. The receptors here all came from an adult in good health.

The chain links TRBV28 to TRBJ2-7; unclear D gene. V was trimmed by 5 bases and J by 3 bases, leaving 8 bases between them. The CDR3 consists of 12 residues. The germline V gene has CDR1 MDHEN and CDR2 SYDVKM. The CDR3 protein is CASSLQSYEQYF. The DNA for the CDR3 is TGTGCCAGCAGTCTACAAAGCTACGAGCAGTACTTC.

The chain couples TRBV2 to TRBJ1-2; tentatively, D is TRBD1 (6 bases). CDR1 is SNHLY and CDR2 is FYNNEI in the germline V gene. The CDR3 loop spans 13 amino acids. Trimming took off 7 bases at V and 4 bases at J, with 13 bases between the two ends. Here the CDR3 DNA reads TGTGCCAGCAACCTACAGGGTCCCTATGGCTACACCTTC. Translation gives CASNLQGPYGYTF. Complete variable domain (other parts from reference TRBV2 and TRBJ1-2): EPEVTQTPSHQVTQMGQEVILRCVPISNHLYFYWYRQILGQKVEFLVSFYNNEISEKSEIFDDQFSVERPDGSNFTLKIRSTKLEDSAMYFCASNLQGPYGYTFGSGTRLTVV.

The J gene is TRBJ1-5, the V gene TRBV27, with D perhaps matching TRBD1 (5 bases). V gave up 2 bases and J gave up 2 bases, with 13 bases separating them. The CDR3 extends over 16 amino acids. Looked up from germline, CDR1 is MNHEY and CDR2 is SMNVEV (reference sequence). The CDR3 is CASSLNRQGGNQPQHF. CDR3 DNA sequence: TGTGCCAGCAGTTTAAACCGGCAGGGAGGCAATCAGCCCCAGCATTTT.

The CDR3 DNA reads as TGTGCCAGCAGCGTAGCTCTAGGTACTGGAAACACCATATATTTT. Encoded protein: CASSVALGTGNTIYF. This sequence joins TRBV9 and TRBJ1-3, with unresolved D. Deletions cut 0 bases from V and 2 bases from J, with 9 bases between. The CDR3 contains 15 residues. CDR1 and CDR2 from the germline V gene are SGDLS and YYNGEE.

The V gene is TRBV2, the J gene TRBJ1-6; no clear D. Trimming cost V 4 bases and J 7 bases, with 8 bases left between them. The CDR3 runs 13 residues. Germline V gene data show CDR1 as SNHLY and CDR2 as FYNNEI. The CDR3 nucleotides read TGTGCCAGCAGTGGATCAGAAAATTCACCCCTCCACTTT. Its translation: CASSGSENSPLHF.

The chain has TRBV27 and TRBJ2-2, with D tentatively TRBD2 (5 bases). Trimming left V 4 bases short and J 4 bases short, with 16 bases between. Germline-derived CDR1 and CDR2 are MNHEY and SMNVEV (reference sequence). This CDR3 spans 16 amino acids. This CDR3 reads CASSSNPRGSTGELFF. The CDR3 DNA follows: TGTGCCAGCAGTTCCAACCCGCGAGGGAGCACCGGGGAGCTGTTTTTT.

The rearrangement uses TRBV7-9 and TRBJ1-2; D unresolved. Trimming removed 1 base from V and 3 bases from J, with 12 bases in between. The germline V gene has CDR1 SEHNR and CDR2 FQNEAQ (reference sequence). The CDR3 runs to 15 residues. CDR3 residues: CASSLVGQSDYGYTF. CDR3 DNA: TGTGCCAGCAGCTTAGTCGGCCAATCGGACTATGGCTACACCTTC.

The CDR3 region has the DNA TGCAGCGTTCAACCGGGGGGTAGATGGACCGGGGAGCTGTTTTTT. Translated, it gives CSVQPGGRWTGELFF. The chain is built from TRBV29-1 and TRBJ2-2; 7 bases map to TRBD2. The CDR3 sequence is 15 residues long. J was trimmed by 5 bases and V by 5 bases; bases with no gene match: 11. In germline, CDR1 is SQVTM, CDR2 ANQGSEA.

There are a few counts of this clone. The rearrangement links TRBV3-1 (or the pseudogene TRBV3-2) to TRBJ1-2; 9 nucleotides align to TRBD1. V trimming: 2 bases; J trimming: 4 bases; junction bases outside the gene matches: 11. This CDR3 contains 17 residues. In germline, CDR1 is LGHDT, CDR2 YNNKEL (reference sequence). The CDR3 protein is CASSQSGTGNFGYGYTF. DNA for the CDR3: TGTGCCAGCAGCCAATCAGGGACAGGGAATTTTGGCTATGGCTACACCTTC.